This TCR beta chain was captured by sequencing in a study of blood T cells in healthy people across ages. This clonotype was counted many times. Its antigen is still unknown. The junction differs from germline at one of its ends, possibly a read error. The authors ran a second PCR of about 6 to 11 cycles using a sample-barcoded 5' primer and a J-beta primer mix. TCRdb used MiXCR to reprocess the 5' RACE reads, holding one entry per CDR3 protein. Of 1,300,000 or so distinct CDR3 sequences listed, almost 60% are singletons. Regarding the study as a whole: It was the long-lived donors that had more naive CD4+ cells and higher diversity than aged donors.

The germline CDR1 and CDR2 sequences are MNHEY and SVGAGI. This CDR3 contains 12 residues. Sequencing was done on a sample of blood. The V call is TRBV6-5, the J call TRBJ2-3, with D perhaps matching TRBD1 (5 bases). This TCR derives from a man aged 18-30 years in good health. This CDR3 is CASSRGTDTQYF. The CDR3 nucleotides are TGCGCCAGCAGCAGGGGCACAGATACGCAGTATTTT.